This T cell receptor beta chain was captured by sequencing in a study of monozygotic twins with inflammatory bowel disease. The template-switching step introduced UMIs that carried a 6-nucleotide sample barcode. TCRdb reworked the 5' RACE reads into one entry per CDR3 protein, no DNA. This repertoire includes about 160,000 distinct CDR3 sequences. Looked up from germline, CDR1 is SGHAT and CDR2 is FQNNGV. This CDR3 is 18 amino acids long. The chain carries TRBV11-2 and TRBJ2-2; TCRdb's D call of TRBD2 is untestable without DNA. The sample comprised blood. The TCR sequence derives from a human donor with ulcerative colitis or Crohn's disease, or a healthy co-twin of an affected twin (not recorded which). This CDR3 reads CASRPGLAGGPNTGELFF.